The 19 T cell receptor beta chains presented below share a single source sample, sequenced in a study of T cell responses to AZD1222 COVID-19 vaccine (dated by TCRdb to the early 2020s). The library came from the immunoSEQ multiplex PCR assay. What TCRdb holds here is the immuneACCESS table cut down to in-frame rearrangements. Part of the clones is not present; checked against another copy, under half of the missing clones reflect an unresolved V gene, and the others are unexplained. In all, the sample holds 120,000 or so clones, and 65% to 90% of those were seen once. In total, the top ten clones hold about 25% of the sample. This sample's time point label indicates: about 28 days (+/-7) after the second vaccine dose. Sequenced here: peripheral blood, sampled 28 days after the second AZD1222 dose. The receptor source for this set is an adult who received the AZD1222 COVID-19 vaccine.

The V call is TRBV7-2, the J call TRBJ1-1; D gene ambiguous. Germline V gene data show CDR1 as SGHTA and CDR2 as FQGNSA. Trimming removed 1 base at V and 0 bases at J, with 9 bases between. The CDR3 loop spans 15 amino acids. Written as DNA, the CDR3 is TGTGCCAGCAGCTTAGTCGGGATCCTGAACACTGAAGCTTTCTTT. The encoded protein is CASSLVGILNTEAFF.

J is TRBJ2-2 and V is TRBV4-3; D is uncertain. Germline values: CDR1 LGHNA, CDR2 YSLEER. The CDR3 length is 13 residues. The V and J ends lost 0 bases and 6 bases respectively, with 5 bases between them. CDR3 nucleotide sequence: TGCGCCAGCAGCCAAGAATGGGCCGGGGAGCTGTTTTTT. This codes for CASSQEWAGELFF.

The chain uses TRBV6-5 and TRBJ2-3, with TRBD1 identical over 7 bases. The trim removed 7 bases at V and 2 bases at J, leaving 6 bases unmatched. The CDR3 totals 14 residues. Germline loops: CDR1 MNHEY, CDR2 SVGAGI. The CDR3 sequence: CASTRDSLTDTQYF. The CDR3 DNA reads TGTGCCAGCACCCGGGACAGTCTCACAGATACGCAGTATTTT.

This chain connects TRBV5-1 to TRBJ2-1; D not certain. Germline V lookup: CDR1 SGHRS, CDR2 YFSETQ. V dropped 0 bases and J dropped 7 bases, with 8 bases sitting between them. This CDR3 is built from 13 residues. The CDR3: CASSLGGENEQFF. CDR3 nucleotide sequence: TGCGCCAGCAGCTTGGGTGGGGAAAATGAGCAGTTCTTC.

The chain joins TRBV27 to TRBJ1-6; 7 positions agree with TRBD1. The V gene end was trimmed by 3 bases and the J gene end by 7 bases; junction bases not matched to a gene: 6. In germline, CDR1 is MNHEY, CDR2 SMNVEV (reference sequence). This CDR3 is built from 15 residues. In DNA form, the CDR3 reads TGTGCCAGCAGTTTTCTAGGACAGGCAAATTCACCCCTCCACTTT. This encodes CASSFLGQANSPLHF.

This chain connects TRBV11-2 to TRBJ1-4; 7 bases line up with TRBD1. The CDR3 totals 15 residues. With V trimmed by 0 bases and J by 7 bases, 5 bases remained unmatched. The V gene's germline CDR1 is SGHAT and CDR2 FQNNGV. CDR3 region: CASSLDSRGGEKLFF. For the CDR3, the DNA is TGTGCCAGCAGCTTAGATAGCAGGGGGGGTGAAAAACTGTTTTTT.

CDR3 sequence (DNA): TGTGCCAGCAGTGAATTGGTGCCCAGTCAGCCCCAGCATTTT. This codes for CASSELVPSQPQHF. This chain joins TRBV6-1 and TRBJ1-5; D gene ambiguous. V dropped 2 bases and J dropped 6 bases, with 11 bases sitting between them. CDR1 and CDR2 from the germline V gene are MNHNS and SASEGT. The CDR3 is 14 amino acids.

This chain uses TRBV11-3 with TRBJ2-6, with TRBD2 as a possible D gene (5 bases). From germline, CDR1 is SGHNT and CDR2 YENEEA. Trimming left V 2 bases short and J 4 bases short, with 12 bases between. The CDR3 is 16 residues long. CDR3 protein: CASSLRSGIGANVLTF. The CDR3 nucleotides read TGTGCCAGCAGCTTACGTTCGGGGATCGGGGCCAACGTCCTGACTTTC.

The gene calls are TRBV5-5 and TRBJ2-7, with unresolved D. This CDR3 is 13 amino acids long. CDR1 is SGHKS and CDR2 is YYEKEE in the germline V gene (reference sequence). V lost 5 bases to trimming and J lost 0 bases, with 9 bases between them. The CDR3 is CASSPHPSYEQYF. The CDR3 region has the DNA TGTGCCAGCAGTCCCCACCCCTCCTACGAGCAGTACTTC.

The chain recombines TRBV21-1 with TRBJ2-7. TRBV21-1 is classified as a pseudogene. This CDR3 contains 11 residues. The CDR3 nucleotides are TGTGCCAGCAGCAAAATGAACGAGCAGTACTTC. Translation gives CASSKMNEQYF.

V is TRBV18 and J is TRBJ2-7; D is unclear. Germline loops: CDR1 KGHSH, CDR2 LQKENI. The V and J ends lost 0 bases and 2 bases respectively, with 8 bases between them. The CDR3 loop spans 14 amino acids. The CDR3 is CASSPPQTTYEQYF. The CDR3 DNA reads TGTGCCAGCTCACCACCTCAGACAACCTACGAGCAGTACTTC.

V is TRBV4-3 and J is TRBJ1-6; 7 bases line up with TRBD1. Germline values: CDR1 LGHNA, CDR2 YSLEER. The J segment lost 7 bases and the V segment lost 3 bases, leaving 9 bases of the junction unmatched. The CDR3 runs to 16 residues. This chain's CDR3 is CASSHLTGTANSPLHF. For the CDR3, the DNA is TGCGCCAGCAGCCACTTGACCGGGACAGCCAATTCACCCCTCCACTTT.

DNA of the CDR3: TGCAGTGTGAGATATCCGGGCTACACCTTC. As protein: CSVRYPGYTF. This chain uses TRBV20-1 with TRBJ1-2; D is unclear. From germline, CDR1 is DFQATT and CDR2 SNEGSKA (reference sequence). The CDR3 is 10 amino acids. Trimming pared 7 bases from V and 8 bases from J, leaving 11 bases between.

This chain links TRBV6-6 with TRBJ1-1; tentative D call: TRBD1 (5 bases). Germline CDR1 MNHNY, CDR2 SVGAGI (reference sequence). There are 12 residues in the CDR3. V lost 4 bases, J lost 8 bases, and 11 bases lay in between. In nucleotides, the CDR3 is TGTGCCAGCAGTTCGGGGGACCCAGAAGCTTTCTTT. Translating it yields CASSSGDPEAFF.

The sample holds a few counts of this clone. This chain joins TRBV19 and TRBJ2-3, with 9 positions matching TRBD1. This CDR3 is built from 15 residues. V lost 1 base to trimming and J lost 6 bases; unmatched junction nucleotides: 5. The germline V gene has CDR1 LNHDA and CDR2 SQIVND (reference sequence). Written as DNA, the CDR3 is TGTGCCAGTAGTATAGGGACAGGGGCACACGATACGCAGTATTTT. It yields the protein CASSIGTGAHDTQYF.

The chain carries TRBV11-3 and TRBJ2-3; D is possibly TRBD1 or TRBD2 (5 bases each). Germline CDR1 and CDR2: SGHNT and YENEEA. This CDR3 is built from 14 residues. Trimming removed 0 bases at V and 5 bases at J, with 9 bases between. CDR3 sequence: CASSLEGVGDTQYF. Here the CDR3 DNA reads TGTGCCAGCAGCTTAGAGGGGGTGGGAGATACGCAGTATTTT.

This rearrangement joins TRBV27 to TRBJ2-7; no definite D call. The CDR3 extends over 15 amino acids. Germline assignment: CDR1 MNHEY and CDR2 SMNVEV (reference sequence). The V gene lost 3 bases and the J gene lost 1 base, with 13 bases spanning the gap. The CDR3 loop is CASSFALGGSYEQYF. The CDR3 DNA is TGTGCCAGCAGTTTTGCCCTCGGTGGGTCCTACGAGCAGTACTTC.

This rearrangement joins TRBV7-3 to TRBJ2-7; 10 bases match TRBD1. After removal of 5 bases from V and 4 bases from J, the junction contained 5 bases not matched to a gene. From germline, CDR1 is SGHTA and CDR2 FQGTGA. The CDR3 totals 14 residues. The CDR3 DNA follows: TGTGCCAGCAGCCTACGGACAGGGGGGTACGAGCAGTACTTC. Its protein is CASSLRTGGYEQYF. The whole variable domain, filled in from reference TRBV7-3 and TRBJ2-7, reads GAGVSQTPSNKVTEKGKYVELRCDPISGHTALYWYRQSLGQGPEFLIYFQGTGAADDSGLPNDRFFAVRPEGSVSTLKIQRTERGDSAVYLCASSLRTGGYEQYFGPGTRLTVT.

The chain uses TRBV19 and TRBJ1-2; D is unresolved. The CDR3 runs 13 residues. With 4 bases removed from V and 8 bases from J, the gap between germline ends came to 14 bases. Per the germline V gene, CDR1 is LNHDA and CDR2 is SQIVND (reference sequence). CDR3 amino acids: CASSTGWIRGYTF. The CDR3 DNA follows: TGTGCCAGTAGTACAGGTTGGATTCGGGGCTACACCTTC.